The 19 T cell receptor beta chains given below trace back to one sample, sequenced in a study of early T cells in non-severe SARS-CoV-2 infection. TCRdb redid the calling of the 5' RACE reads with MiXCR, one entry per CDR3 protein. Of 26,000 or so distinct CDR3 sequences listed, 4% to 5% were seen once; the top ten hold approximately 6.2%. The specimen was whole blood. The receptor source for this set is an adult who was a healthcare worker with PCR-confirmed SARS-CoV-2 infection or an uninfected control (not recorded which).

In this sample, this clonotype turned up many times. The V gene is TRBV7-9, the J gene TRBJ2-7; the match to TRBD2 covers 8 bases. The CDR3 is made up of 14 amino acids. V shed 5 bases, J shed 3 bases, and the junction held 6 bases outside the gene matches. Germline CDR1 SEHNR, CDR2 FQNEAQ (reference sequence). In DNA form, the CDR3 reads TGTGCCAGCAGCCCAGGGACTAGAATCTACGAGCAGTACTTC. This gives the protein CASSPGTRIYEQYF.

There are many counts of this clonotype. The V gene is TRBV7-9, the J gene TRBJ2-1, with 10 bases matching TRBD2. Germline lookup yields CDR1 SEHNR and CDR2 FQNEAQ (reference sequence). Unmatched junction bases numbered 10, after V lost 2 bases and J lost 3 bases. The CDR3 is made up of 18 amino acids. The CDR3 spells CASSLKSRLAGYYNEQFF. Here the CDR3 DNA reads TGTGCCAGCAGCTTAAAGTCCCGACTAGCGGGCTACTACAATGAGCAGTTCTTC.

The chain uses TRBV6-2 or TRBV6-3 and TRBJ2-1; D not certain. V was cut by 6 bases and J by 8 bases, with 11 bases left in between. CDR1 and CDR2 (germline): MNHEY, SVGEGT. The CDR3 totals 12 residues. DNA for the CDR3: TGTGCCAGCAGAAGCCTGGTCGATGAGCAGTTCTTC. Its translation: CASRSLVDEQFF.

This clonotype was seen repeatedly, ten times or more. This chain connects TRBV5-1 to TRBJ2-2; 9 bases fit TRBD1. Germline V lookup: CDR1 SGHRS, CDR2 YFSETQ. The CDR3 consists of 16 residues. Unmatched junction bases numbered 12, after V lost 7 bases and J lost 5 bases. The CDR3 region is CASSHSGQGLTGELFF. In nucleotides, the CDR3 is TGCGCCAGCTCCCACTCGGGACAGGGTTTAACCGGGGAGCTGTTTTTT.

The rearrangement uses TRBV7-6 and TRBJ1-3; D is undetermined. CDR3 length equals 16 residues. The V and J ends lost 1 base and 0 bases respectively, with 10 bases between them. Germline V gene sequence: CDR1 SGHVS, CDR2 FNYEAQ. Here the CDR3 reads CASSLVGGNSGNTIYF. The CDR3 DNA follows: TGTGCCAGCAGCTTAGTAGGCGGCAACTCTGGAAACACCATATATTTT.

In its sample, this clonotype was seen many times. V and J are TRBV6-5 and TRBJ2-3; D unresolved. This CDR3 region has 12 residues. Deletions cut 0 bases from V and 8 bases from J, with 6 bases between. Germline assignment: CDR1 MNHEY and CDR2 SVGAGI. The CDR3 region is CASSYSFGTQYF. CDR3 nucleotides: TGTGCCAGCAGTTACTCGTTTGGTACGCAGTATTTT.

This clonotype was observed at least ten times. J is TRBJ2-1 and V is TRBV10-3, with 11 bases fitting TRBD2. Trimming cost V 0 bases and J 8 bases; bases outside gene matches: 3. The germline gives CDR1 ENHRY, CDR2 SYGVKD. The CDR3 spans 15 residues. In DNA form, the CDR3 reads TGTGCCATCAGTGAGTCACTAGCGGGAGCTTATGAGCAGTTCTTC. Translated: CAISESLAGAYEQFF.

This clonotype was seen many times. This sequence joins TRBV11-2 and TRBJ2-5, with D hard to call. CDR1 is SGHAT and CDR2 is FQNNGV in the germline V gene. This CDR3 comprises 17 residues. The ends were cut back, 5 bases at V and 5 bases at J, with 24 bases in the middle. The CDR3 here is CASSPAATAGSGETQYF. The CDR3 DNA follows: TGTGCCAGCAGCCCGGCCGCTACGGCTGGGTCTGGCGAGACCCAGTACTTC.

This clonotype was found many times. The V and J genes are TRBV6-1 and TRBJ1-1; D is undetermined. The CDR3 has 14 amino acids. Trimming shortened V by 6 bases and J by 0 bases, and 11 bases separated the two germline ends. Germline loops: CDR1 MNHNS, CDR2 SASEGT. CDR3 coding DNA: TGTGCCAGCAGCCGAAGATTCATGAACACTGAAGCTTTCTTT. It is translated as CASSRRFMNTEAFF.

This clonotype was recorded at least ten times. The gene calls are TRBV19 and TRBJ1-5, with 9 positions matching TRBD1. CDR1 is LNHDA, CDR2 SQIVND, per germline (reference sequence). The CDR3 consists of 17 residues. The V and J ends lost 4 bases and 2 bases, in that order; junction bases with no gene match: 9. Here the CDR3 reads CASSRDRGLVGNQPQHF. The CDR3 coding sequence is TGTGCCAGTAGTAGAGACAGGGGGTTGGTCGGCAATCAGCCCCAGCATTTT.

The gene calls are TRBV5-1 and TRBJ2-7, with 13 bases fitting TRBD2. Germline V gene sequence: CDR1 SGHRS, CDR2 YFSETQ. The CDR3 runs 18 residues. V trimming: 4 bases; J trimming: 3 bases; junction bases outside the gene matches: 13. DNA for the CDR3: TGCGCCAGCAGCCACCTTGGTGGGGGGACTAGCGGGAACTACGAGCAGTACTTC. It encodes CASSHLGGGTSGNYEQYF.

This clonotype was found many times. V is TRBV7-2 and J is TRBJ1-5; possible D gene TRBD1, 5 bases. Germline assignment: CDR1 SGHTA and CDR2 FQGNSA. This CDR3 spans 14 amino acids. V lost 3 bases and J lost 6, with 12 bases in between. For the CDR3, the DNA is TGTGCCAGCAGCTTTGGGGGAGTCCCTCAGCCCCAGCATTTT. Its translation is CASSFGGVPQPQHF.

This clonotype was seen at least ten times. The rearrangement joins TRBV29-1 to TRBJ1-1; D uncertain. The CDR3 sequence is 12 residues long. Deletions cut 5 bases from V and 2 bases from J, with 9 bases between. Germline lookup yields CDR1 SQVTM and CDR2 ANQGSEA. The DNA for the CDR3 is TGCAGCGTTCAACAGCTTAACACTGAAGCTTTCTTT. Its translation: CSVQQLNTEAFF.

This clonotype showed up many times. V usage is TRBV20-1 and J usage is TRBJ1-1; tentatively, D is TRBD1 (5 bases). V lost 4 bases, J lost 5 bases, and 14 bases lay in between. CDR3 length equals 13 residues. Germline V gene sequence: CDR1 DFQATT, CDR2 SNEGSKA (reference sequence). CDR3 nucleotide sequence: TGCAGTGCTACGTCACCTTGGGGGACTGAAGCTTTCTTT. Its translation: CSATSPWGTEAFF.

This clonotype appeared many times. The chain has TRBV29-1 and TRBJ2-5; TRBD1 agrees at 10 bases. The V gene's germline CDR1 is SQVTM and CDR2 ANQGSEA. The V gene end was trimmed by 7 bases and the J gene end by 5 bases; junction bases not matched to a gene: 7. The length of the CDR3 is 13 residues. The CDR3 bases are TGCAGCGGCGGGACAGGGGACTTCGAGACCCAGTACTTC. This sequence encodes CSGGTGDFETQYF. Variable domain in full (rest from reference TRBV29-1 and TRBJ2-5): SAVISQKPSRDICQRGTSLTIQCQVDSQVTMMFWYRQQPGQSLTLIATANQGSEATYESGFVIDKFPISRPNLTFSTLTVSNMSPEDSSIYLCSGGTGDFETQYFGPGTRLLVL.

Many counts were recorded for this clonotype. J is TRBJ2-3 and V is TRBV7-2, with D unresolved. Trimming left V 3 bases short and J 4 bases short, with 8 bases between. The CDR3 runs to 13 residues. Germline CDR1 and CDR2: SGHTA and FQGNSA. The CDR3 region has the DNA TGTGCCAGCAGCTTCGCTGTCGCAGATACGCAGTATTTT. Its protein product is CASSFAVADTQYF.

This clonotype was seen repeatedly, ten times or more. This rearrangement joins TRBV6-2 or TRBV6-3 to TRBJ2-5, with TRBD1 matching over 8 bases. Germline trimming cut 2 bases from V and 6 bases from J; bases unmatched to any gene: 8. This CDR3 is built from 15 residues. Germline CDR1 MNHEY, CDR2 SVGEGT. DNA for the CDR3: TGTGCCAGCAGTTACGCCGGGACAGGTCCCAAGACCCAGTACTTC. Protein sequence: CASSYAGTGPKTQYF.

This clonotype was seen repeatedly, ten times or more. The genes are TRBV6-5 and TRBJ1-6, with 8 bases matching TRBD1. V lost 6 bases, J lost 14 bases, and 15 bases stayed unmatched. Per the germline V gene, CDR1 is MNHEY and CDR2 is SVGAGI. The CDR3 spans 15 residues. CDR3 sequence (DNA): TGTGCCAGCAGCCGGGGGACAGGAGTGGCGGCGACCCTCCACTTT. Its protein is CASSRGTGVAATLHF.

In this sample, this clonotype turned up a few times. V and J are TRBV20-1 and TRBJ2-2; TRBD1 or TRBD2 may be the D gene (5 bases each). The CDR3 extends over 16 amino acids. Trimming shortened V by 0 bases and J by 3 bases, and 14 bases separated the two germline ends. Per germline, CDR1 DFQATT and CDR2 SNEGSKA (reference sequence). The CDR3 sequence: CSARDNRDGHTGELFF. DNA for the CDR3: TGCAGTGCTAGAGATAACCGGGACGGACACACCGGGGAGCTGTTTTTT.